The 17 T cell receptor beta chains below all came from one sample that was sequenced in a study of cytomegalovirus exposure and HLA in healthy donors (dated by TCRdb to about 2017). The method was the immunoSEQ multiplex PCR assay. For the multiplex PCR, a mixture combining 60 forward primers for TCR Vbeta segments and 13 reverse primers for TCR Jbeta segments was used. The immuneACCESS repertoire file appears here via TCRdb, limited to in-frame rearrangements. These files lack a portion of the clones; in checked studies, under half of the deficit traces to unresolved V genes, and the cause of the others is not known. The sample table holds about 200,000 clones, of which 80% to 90% were seen once. Together, the top ten hold more than 0.25% of the sample. Material: PBMCs. The source of these receptors is a woman in her 30s in good health and CMV-seronegative.

The chain employs TRBV27 and TRBJ2-3, with D maybe TRBD1 (5 bases). Germline-derived CDR1 and CDR2 are MNHEY and SMNVEV (reference sequence). The V and J ends lost 5 bases and 4 bases respectively, with 10 bases between them. The CDR3 consists of 13 residues. CDR3 in DNA: TGTGCCAGCAGTCTCCTAGGGGCAGATACGCAGTATTTT. Its protein product is CASSLLGADTQYF.

CDR3 residues: CASHLSGGPYEQYF. As DNA, the CDR3 is TGTGCCTCCCATTTATCGGGGGGGCCCTACGAGCAGTACTTC. The J gene is TRBJ2-7, the V gene TRBV30; TRBD2 matches at 8 bases. Germline assignment: CDR1 GTSNPN and CDR2 SVGIG (reference sequence). This CDR3 region has 14 residues. V trimming: 7 bases; J trimming: 2 bases; junction bases outside the gene matches: 10.

The genes are TRBV2 and TRBJ2-5; TRBD2 aligns across 7 bases. V shed 8 bases and J 5 bases; nucleotides not matched to a gene: 2. The CDR3 totals 11 residues. The germline CDR1 and CDR2 sequences are SNHLY and FYNNEI. The chain's CDR3 is CASGLVETQYF. The CDR3 DNA sequence: TGTGCCAGCGGACTAGTGGAGACCCAGTACTTC. Supplemented by reference TRBV2 and TRBJ2-5, the full variable domain reads EPEVTQTPSHQVTQMGQEVILRCVPISNHLYFYWYRQILGQKVEFLVSFYNNEISEKSEIFDDQFSVERPDGSNFTLKIRSTKLEDSAMYFCASGLVETQYFGPGTRLLVL.

This chain links TRBV19 with TRBJ1-5, with D possibly being TRBD1 (5 bases). Germline V gives CDR1 LNHDA, CDR2 SQIVND (reference sequence). The CDR3 runs 12 residues. The V and J ends lost 7 bases and 9 bases respectively, with 13 bases between them. CDR3: CASKGYGSPQHF. In DNA form, the CDR3 reads TGTGCCAGTAAGGGGTACGGTTCGCCCCAGCATTTT.

The V call is TRBV4-2, the J call TRBJ2-2, with a possible D match to TRBD1 (5 bases). Per germline, CDR1 LGHNA and CDR2 YNFKEQ. This CDR3 has 15 residues. V gave up 0 bases and J gave up 2 bases, with 7 bases separating them. The CDR3 DNA reads TGTGCCAGCAGCCAAGATAGGGGAAACACCGGGGAGCTGTTTTTT. Its translation: CASSQDRGNTGELFF.

This sequence joins TRBV29-1 and TRBJ1-5; D may be TRBD1 (6 bases). This CDR3 spans 13 amino acids. Trimming removed 7 bases from V and 0 bases from J, with 10 bases in between. Germline-derived CDR1 and CDR2 are SQVTM and ANQGSEA. The CDR3 DNA is TGCAGCGCGCTGACAGGTAGCAATCAGCCCCAGCATTTT. This translates into CSALTGSNQPQHF.

V usage is TRBV4-2 and J usage is TRBJ2-2; 14 nucleotides align to TRBD2. The CDR3 has 19 amino acids. J was trimmed by 5 bases and V by 8 bases; bases with no gene match: 16. Germline V gene sequence: CDR1 LGHNA, CDR2 YNFKEQ. CDR3 protein: CASGRGTSGSNWETGELFF. The CDR3 DNA reads TGTGCCAGCGGTCGAGGGACTAGCGGGAGTAATTGGGAGACCGGGGAGCTGTTTTTT.

The chain has TRBV6-4 and TRBJ1-2; 10 bases fit TRBD1. The CDR3 contains 15 residues. V lost 0 bases and J lost 3; bases outside the gene matches: 1. Per germline, CDR1 MRHNA and CDR2 SNTAGT. Here the CDR3 reads CASSDSDRGDYGYTF. The CDR3 nucleotides read TGTGCCAGCAGTGACTCGGACAGGGGGGACTATGGCTACACCTTC.

The V gene is TRBV4-1, the J gene TRBJ2-7; D is perhaps TRBD2 (5 bases). The CDR3 spans 14 residues. V was shortened by 3 bases and J by 6 bases, with 15 bases between the two germline ends. The V gene's germline CDR1 is MGHRA and CDR2 YSYEKL. The CDR3 DNA reads TGCGCCAGCAGCCACCTCCTTGAGGGCAGCGAGCAGTACTTC. Amino acids: CASSHLLEGSEQYF.

The chain uses TRBV19 and TRBJ2-3; 8 bases line up with TRBD2. V trimming: 5 bases; J trimming: 1 base; junction bases outside the gene matches: 5. Germline-derived CDR1 and CDR2 are LNHDA and SQIVND (reference sequence). The CDR3 extends over 15 amino acids. CDR3 sequence: CASSLLAGGTDTQYF. The CDR3 coding sequence is TGTGCCAGTAGTCTCCTAGCGGGCGGCACAGATACGCAGTATTTT.

The J gene is TRBJ1-2, the V gene TRBV28; 7 nucleotides match TRBD1. The CDR3 loop spans 13 amino acids. The germline gives CDR1 MDHEN, CDR2 SYDVKM. J gave up 2 bases and V 5 bases, and 2 bases lay outside the gene matches. The CDR3 sequence: CASSRDRNYGYTF. The CDR3 DNA reads TGTGCCAGCAGTCGGGACAGAAACTATGGCTACACCTTC.

J is TRBJ1-5 and V is TRBV28, with D possibly TRBD1 on 5 matching bases. The ends were cut back, 6 bases at V and 9 bases at J, with 24 bases in the middle. The CDR3 is 16 amino acids. CDR1 MDHEN and CDR2 SYDVKM come from the germline V gene. CDR3: CASSRPGGGTDRPQHF. CDR3 DNA: TGTGCCAGCAGCCGCCCTGGCGGAGGGACGGATCGGCCCCAGCATTTT.

V and J are TRBV1 and TRBJ2-1; TRBD2 reflects the table's D call only, with no check against the DNA. TRBV1 is noted as a pseudogene. The CDR3 length is 17 residues. The DNA of the CDR3 is TGCACCAGCAGCCAGGAACTAGCGGGGGGGAAGGGCAATGAGCAGTTCTTC. Its translation: CTSSQELAGGKGNEQFF.

The chain combines TRBV6-5 with TRBJ2-1, with 9 positions matching TRBD1. J was trimmed by 7 bases and V by 2 bases; bases with no gene match: 3. The CDR3 totals 14 residues. Germline CDR1 is MNHEY and CDR2 is SVGAGI. The CDR3 sequence is CASSYLTGGNEQFF. CDR3 nucleotides: TGTGCCAGCAGTTACCTGACAGGGGGTAATGAGCAGTTCTTC.

V usage is TRBV6-5 and J usage is TRBJ2-7; 9 bases are shared with TRBD2. The V gene's germline CDR1 is MNHEY and CDR2 SVGAGI. The ends lost 2 bases at V and 3 bases at J; junction bases unmatched: 8. The CDR3 is made up of 16 amino acids. The CDR3 spells CASSYPIGTSYYEQYF. As DNA, the CDR3 is TGTGCCAGCAGTTACCCAATCGGGACTAGCTACTACGAGCAGTACTTC.

The CDR3 DNA follows: TGTGCCACCCACCTTGGGGGGTCTCTCTATGGCTACACCTTC. Its protein is CATHLGGSLYGYTF. The V gene is TRBV28, the J gene TRBJ1-2; maybe TRBD1 (5 bases). The CDR3 is 14 amino acids. The germline V gene has CDR1 MDHEN and CDR2 SYDVKM. V shed 10 bases and J shed 4 bases, with 19 bases lying between them.

This chain uses TRBV5-8 with TRBJ1-2; the match to TRBD1 covers 8 bases. J was trimmed by 1 base and V by 4 bases; bases with no gene match: 9. The CDR3 is made up of 16 amino acids. Germline V gene lookup returns CDR1 SGHTS and CDR2 YDEGEE. The chain's CDR3 is CASSPSRGRLNYGYTF. Here the CDR3 DNA reads TGTGCCAGCAGCCCAAGCAGGGGGCGGCTTAACTATGGCTACACCTTC.